Listed below are T cell receptor beta chains from one sample, sequenced in a study of human T cells and chemical hapten exposure. TCRdb reprocessed the RACE reads via MiXCR and lists one record per CDR3 protein. There are around 130,000 distinct CDR3 sequences in the sample; roughly 9% occur only once, and 1.5% to 2% lies in the top ten. Sequenced material: whole blood. The receptor source for this set is a male donor in good health. Some clones in this sample may be carry-over from other donors' samples. Both conserved end residues are part of each CDR3. Each record gives: clone size, J gene, D gene, V gene, CDR3 DNA, CDR3 protein. The D gene is left open where the match is weak. Clone size is not always given. Where it is, it says once, few, many or a class for expanded clones.

few TRBJ2-4 TRBD1 TRBV5-4 TGTGCCAGCAGCGGAGGACAGGGGGCGGTAGCCAAAAACATTCAGTACTTC CASSGGQGAVAKNIQYF
NA TRBJ1-5 NA TRBV10-2 TGCGCCAGCAGTGAACGAGGGAGGTCCGATCAGCCCCAGCATTTT CASSERGRSDQPQHF
few TRBJ2-5 NA TRBV3-1 TGTGCCAGCAGCCACGACGAGACCCAGTACTTC CASSHDETQYF
many TRBJ2-1 NA TRBV11-2 TGTGCCAGCAGCTTAGTACTGGGGGGCCCCCCCTACAATGAGCAGTTCTTC CASSLVLGGPPYNEQFF
few TRBJ1-1 TRBD1 TRBV2 TGTGCCAGCAGTGAACTTACAGGGGGCGCGAACACTGAAGCTTTCTTT CASSELTGGANTEAFF
few TRBJ2-5 TRBD2 TRBV5-1 TGCGCCAGCAGCTTGGCGACTAGCGGGGAAGAGACCCAGTACTTC CASSLATSGEETQYF
NA TRBJ2-1 TRBD2 TRBV6-5 TGTGCCAGCAGTTCGGAGACTAGCGGCCACTACAATGAGCAGTTCTTC CASSSETSGHYNEQFF
many TRBJ2-7 NA TRBV27 TGTGCCAGCAGTTTACAGCGTGGGGTAATTTTGTACGAGCAGTACTTC CASSLQRGVILYEQYF
NA TRBJ2-7 NA TRBV27 TGTGCCAGCAGTATCCTAGCGTCCTCCTACGAGCAGTACTTC CASSILASSYEQYF
many TRBJ2-7 NA TRBV7-2 TGTGCCAGCAGCTTATTAGCACGGAGCTACGAGCAGTACTTC CASSLLARSYEQYF
few TRBJ2-7 NA TRBV27 TGTGCCAGCAGTCCCCGCGCCAGGGGGGAAAGGGAGCAGTACTTC CASSPRARGEREQYF
few TRBJ1-1 TRBD1 TRBV5-6 TGTGCCAGCAGCTTGGACAGGGGGCTCAACAAGAACACTGAAGCTTTCTTT CASSLDRGLNKNTEAFF
many TRBJ2-1 NA TRBV7-9 TGTGCCAGCAGCTTAGTCGGAGGCTCCTACAATGAGCAGTTCTTC CASSLVGGSYNEQFF
NA TRBJ1-5 NA TRBV4-3 TGCGCCAGCAGCCAAGATGGGGCGGAATATCAGCCCCAGCATTTT CASSQDGAEYQPQHF